Below are 12 T cell receptor beta chains sequenced from a single sample in a study of T cell repertoires in cytomegalovirus infection. Via MiXCR, TCRdb re-called the reads, giving one row per CDR3 protein. Altogether roughly 230,000 distinct CDR3 sequences are present, over 15% being singletons, with the ten largest covering about half. Sequenced material: CD8+ T cells from PBMCs. Every receptor here comes from a human donor in good health (CMV status not recorded). Some clones in this sample may be carry-over from other donors' samples.

This clonotype has ten or more counts. This chain links TRBV7-2 with TRBJ2-7; TRBD1 is a possible D gene (6 bases). The CDR3 runs to 16 residues. V gave up 3 bases and J gave up 1 base, with 16 bases separating them. Germline-derived CDR1 and CDR2 are SGHTA and FQGNSA. The CDR3 sequence is CASSFQSGQGSYEQYF. The CDR3 region has the DNA TGTGCCAGCAGCTTTCAATCTGGGCAGGGGTCCTACGAGCAGTACTTC.

Details on this clonotype: Just one base apart from a much larger clone, this may be a read error. The V gene is TRBV12-3 or TRBV12-4, the J gene TRBJ2-7; D might be TRBD1 (5 bases). The CDR3 loop spans 12 amino acids. V was trimmed by 7 bases and J by 12 bases, leaving 19 bases between them. The CDR3 loop reads CASTQRGSQSYF. The CDR3 region has the DNA TGTGCCAGCACCCAAAGGGGCAGCCAATCGTACTTC.

This clonotype appeared a few times. The V gene is TRBV12-3 or TRBV12-4, the J gene TRBJ1-2; 8 bases match TRBD1. The junction had 9 bases not matched to a gene; V was cut back by 5 bases and J by 4 bases. This CDR3 contains 15 residues. CDR3 sequence reads: CASSPSRGLSYGYTF. The CDR3 DNA reads as TGTGCCAGCAGTCCGTCCAGGGGGCTAAGCTATGGCTACACCTTC.

This clonotype appeared a few times. The CDR3 spells CAISEDRVNGYTF. The CDR3 nucleotides are TGTGCCATCAGTGAGGACAGGGTAAACGGCTACACCTTC. The chain is built from TRBV10-3 and TRBJ1-2; 7 bases are a match to TRBD1. CDR1 is ENHRY and CDR2 is SYGVKD in the germline V gene. After removal of 2 bases from V and 8 bases from J, the junction contained 5 bases not matched to a gene. The CDR3 consists of 13 residues.

This clonotype was counted only a few times. The genes are TRBV2 and TRBJ2-2; possible D gene TRBD1, 6 bases. The CDR3 is 16 residues long. The V gene's germline CDR1 is SNHLY and CDR2 FYNNEI. Trimming stripped 6 bases from V and 0 bases from J, with 14 bases between. CDR3: CASRETGLTNTGELFF. Here the CDR3 DNA reads TGTGCCAGCAGGGAGACAGGCCTCACGAACACCGGGGAGCTGTTTTTT. Variable domain in full (rest from reference TRBV2 and TRBJ2-2): EPEVTQTPSHQVTQMGQEVILRCVPISNHLYFYWYRQILGQKVEFLVSFYNNEISEKSEIFDDQFSVERPDGSNFTLKIRSTKLEDSAMYFCASRETGLTNTGELFFGEGSRLTVL.

In its sample, this clonotype was seen many times. V usage is TRBV7-2 and J usage is TRBJ2-7; 7 positions match TRBD1. Germline V gives CDR1 SGHTA, CDR2 FQGNSA. V lost 0 bases, J lost 0 bases, and 11 bases stayed unmatched. The CDR3 has 18 amino acids. DNA of the CDR3: TGTGCCAGCAGCTTAGCCCATCGGACGGGACAGACCTCCTACGAGCAGTACTTC. Encoded protein: CASSLAHRTGQTSYEQYF.

This clonotype was seen at least ten times. The chain carries TRBV7-2 and TRBJ2-3, with D uncertain. Germline CDR1 reads SGHTA; CDR2 reads FQGNSA. The CDR3 has 15 residues. V lost 8 bases, J lost 0 bases, and 15 bases lay in between. CDR3 sequence: CASCAAAASTDTQYF. DNA for the CDR3: TGTGCCAGCTGTGCCGCGGCGGCTAGCACAGATACGCAGTATTTT.

The chain couples TRBV27 to TRBJ2-7, with unresolved D. The CDR3 length is 13 residues. V gave up 2 bases and J gave up 5 bases, with 10 bases separating them. CDR1 is MNHEY and CDR2 is SMNVEV in the germline V gene (reference sequence). Here the CDR3 reads CASSLTDFDEQYF. The CDR3 nucleotides are TGTGCCAGCAGTTTAACGGATTTCGACGAGCAGTACTTC.

This clonotype was seen at least ten times. The J gene is TRBJ2-7, the V gene TRBV7-9; D possibly matches TRBD1 or TRBD2 (5 bases each). The CDR3 spans 14 residues. V lost 5 bases and J lost 5, with 16 bases in between. The germline gives CDR1 SEHNR, CDR2 FQNEAQ (reference sequence). Here the CDR3 DNA reads TGTGCCAGCAGCATCCGGGACCCACGGCACGAGCAGTACTTC. Protein: CASSIRDPRHEQYF.

The chain combines TRBV29-1 with TRBJ2-2; D is unresolved. The CDR3 has 11 residues. Germline CDR1 and CDR2: SQVTM and ANQGSEA. Trimming took 6 bases from V and 5 from J, leaving 7 bases between them. The CDR3 protein is CSVRSTGELFF. The CDR3, as DNA: TGCAGCGTCCGCTCGACCGGGGAGCTGTTTTTT.

The genes are TRBV23-1 and TRBJ1-5; perhaps TRBD1 as D (5 bases). TRBV23-1 is reported as an ORF; its role is uncertain. The V end lost 0 bases, the J end lost 4 bases, and 10 bases lay between the germline ends. The CDR3 spans 15 residues. The CDR3 protein is CASSQSGTENQPQHF. CDR3 bases: TGCGCCAGCAGTCAATCGGGGACGGAGAATCAGCCCCAGCATTTT.

Ten or more counts support this clonotype. This chain uses TRBV11-2 with TRBJ2-5; D is uncertain. Germline CDR1 is SGHAT and CDR2 is FQNNGV. This CDR3 contains 14 residues. V gave up 3 bases and J gave up 5 bases, with 13 bases separating them. The CDR3, as DNA: TGTGCCAGCAGCTTTTACAAGTTGCGGGAGACCCAGTACTTC. As protein: CASSFYKLRETQYF.